The T cell receptor beta chain described here comes from a study of T cell responses to AZD1222 COVID-19 vaccine. The study, taken as a whole, reports: The breadth and depth of Spike-specific TCRs increased once two AZD1222 doses had been given. Mapped onto spike, vaccine-associated CD4 TCRs spanned it and were dominant at 160-218 and 743-854.

Germline CDR1 and CDR2: LNHDA and SQIVND (reference sequence). This CDR3 has 15 residues. Trimming pared 3 bases from V and 0 bases from J, leaving 10 bases between. This clone was seen once. The antigen is undetermined. Method: immunoSEQ multiplex PCR; TCRdb's copy keeps in-frame clones and lacks some. The sample shows tens of thousands of clones, 85% to 90% of them seen only once. Sequencing used peripheral blood, obtained on day 0 of AZD1222 vaccination. V and J are TRBV19 and TRBJ2-3, with D perhaps TRBD1 (6 bases). The receptor was derived from an adult in good health. The CDR3 DNA follows: TGTGCCAGTAGTATGAGGACAGCTAGCACAGATACGCAGTATTTT. Translating it yields CASSMRTASTDTQYF.